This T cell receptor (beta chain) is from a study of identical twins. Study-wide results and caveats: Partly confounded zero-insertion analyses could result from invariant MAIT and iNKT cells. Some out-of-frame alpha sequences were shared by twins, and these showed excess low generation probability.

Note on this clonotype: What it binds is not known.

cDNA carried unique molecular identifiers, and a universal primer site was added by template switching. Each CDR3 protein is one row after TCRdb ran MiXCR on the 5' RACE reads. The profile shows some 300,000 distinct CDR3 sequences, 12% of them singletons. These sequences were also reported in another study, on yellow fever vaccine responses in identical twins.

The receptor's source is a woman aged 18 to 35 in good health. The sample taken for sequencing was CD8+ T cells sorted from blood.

Here the CDR3 reads CASSLAWGFEETQYF. As DNA, the CDR3 is TGCGCCAGCAGCTTGGCCTGGGGTTTCGAAGAGACCCAGTACTTC. The chain has TRBV5-1 and TRBJ2-5; D is undetermined. This CDR3 comprises 15 residues. Germline V gene data show CDR1 as SGHRS and CDR2 as YFSETQ. V was clipped by 0 bases and J by 3 bases, with 12 bases between them.